The 9 T cell receptor beta chains below were found in one sample sequenced in a study of blood T cell repertoires in COVID-19. The data were produced by immunoSEQ multiplex PCR, yet TCRdb's version contains in-frame clones alone and is incomplete. This table has around 37,000 clones, around 87% appearing once. Material for sequencing was peripheral blood. All receptors derive from a man aged 45-60 years with active or convalescent COVID-19.

The genes are TRBV5-4 and TRBJ1-6, with D maybe TRBD1 (5 bases). V dropped 0 bases and J dropped 4 bases, with 8 bases sitting between them. The CDR3 runs 15 residues. CDR1 and CDR2 from the germline V gene are SGHNT and YYREEE (reference sequence). The CDR3 sequence: CASSLDRSYNSPLHF. The CDR3 DNA follows: TGTGCCAGCAGCTTGGACAGGTCTTATAATTCACCCCTCCACTTT.

This rearrangement joins TRBV4-2 to TRBJ2-7, with D possibly being TRBD1 (6 bases). Trimming stripped 1 base from V and 3 bases from J, with 22 bases between. The CDR3 runs to 18 residues. Germline V lookup: CDR1 LGHNA, CDR2 YNFKEQ. This CDR3 is CASSQGPIVGTPGYEQYF. CDR3 DNA sequence: TGTGCCAGCAGCCAAGGGCCTATTGTGGGGACACCTGGCTACGAGCAGTACTTC.

J is TRBJ2-1 and V is TRBV13; 9 bases align to TRBD1. After removal of 2 bases from V and 5 bases from J, the junction contained 4 bases not matched to a gene. Per the germline V gene, CDR1 is PRHDT and CDR2 is FYEKMQ (reference sequence). CDR3 length equals 15 residues. CDR3 nucleotides: TGTGCCAGCAGCTTATACCGACAGGGGGACAATGAGCAGTTCTTC. Its translation is CASSLYRQGDNEQFF.

This chain links TRBV28 with TRBJ2-1; tentatively, D is TRBD1 (6 bases). The germline V gene encodes CDR1 MDHEN and CDR2 SYDVKM. V dropped 1 base and J dropped 4 bases, with 20 bases sitting between them. This CDR3 contains 18 residues. The CDR3 region is CASSLFSPDRKYYNEQFF. The CDR3 nucleotides are TGTGCCAGCAGTTTATTCTCCCCGGACAGAAAATATTACAATGAGCAGTTCTTC.

J is TRBJ2-3 and V is TRBV3-1 (or the pseudogene TRBV3-2); 8 bases are shared with TRBD2. J lost 4 bases, V lost 4 bases, and 16 bases had no gene match. Per the germline V gene, CDR1 is LGHDT and CDR2 is YNNKEL (reference sequence). This CDR3 region has 18 residues. The CDR3 DNA reads TGTGCCAGCAGCCCCCCCCACACCGGACTAGCAGGGGCAGATACGCAGTATTTT. It codes for CASSPPHTGLAGADTQYF.

This chain joins TRBV5-1 and TRBJ2-1, with D possibly TRBD1 on 6 matching bases. The CDR3 runs 14 residues. The ends were cut back, 5 bases at V and 0 bases at J, with 9 bases in the middle. Per the germline V gene, CDR1 is SGHRS and CDR2 is YFSETQ. The CDR3 region is CASRDSSSYNEQFF. The CDR3 region has the DNA TGCGCCAGCAGGGACAGCAGCTCCTACAATGAGCAGTTCTTC.

This chain links TRBV11-3 with TRBJ2-1; TRBD2 aligns across 9 bases. Per the germline V gene, CDR1 is SGHNT and CDR2 is YENEEA. The V segment lost 5 bases and the J segment 7 bases; nucleotides outside the gene matches: 15. The CDR3 is made up of 17 amino acids. The DNA of the CDR3 is TGTGCCAGCAGCCCCCCCAGGGTGGCGGGAGGGCCAAATGAGCAGTTCTTC. This translates into CASSPPRVAGGPNEQFF.

The V gene is TRBV7-8, the J gene TRBJ2-2; unclear D gene. The CDR3 consists of 15 residues. V lost 1 base and J lost 0, with 6 bases in between. Per the germline V gene, CDR1 is SGHVS and CDR2 is FQNEAQ. CDR3 sequence: CASSLVATNTGELFF. CDR3 bases: TGTGCCAGCAGCTTAGTGGCCACGAACACCGGGGAGCTGTTTTTT.

J is TRBJ2-7 and V is TRBV19; D may be TRBD1 (6 bases). The CDR3 extends over 14 amino acids. From germline, CDR1 is LNHDA and CDR2 SQIVND (reference sequence). Trimming shortened V by 7 bases and J by 4 bases, and 17 bases separated the two germline ends. In DNA form, the CDR3 reads TGTGCCAGTACCCAGGACAGTGCTGGTTACGAGCAGTACTTC. It codes for CASTQDSAGYEQYF.